A selection of T cell receptor beta chains follows, all from one sample in a study of identical twins. One entry per CDR3 protein, called by TCRdb with MiXCR from the 5' RACE reads. The sample lists around 450,000 distinct CDR3 sequences, approximately 15% occurring once. Another study also made use of these data, one on yellow fever vaccine responses in identical twins.

What was sequenced was CD4+ T cells sorted from blood. The receptors here all came from a woman between 18 and 29 years old in good health. The CDR3 runs from the conserved cysteine through the conserved F or W. A D gene is named only where the DNA matches it firmly. Clone size is stated in some rows and not others, as once, few, many or a class when expanded.

j_call	clone_size	v_call	d_call	cdr3_nt	cdr3_aa
TRBJ2-7	-	TRBV20-1	-	TGCAGTGGGGGGCAGGGTGGATACGAGCAGTACTTC	CSGGQGGYEQYF
TRBJ2-3	few	TRBV5-1	TRBD2	TGCGCCAGCAGCTCCCTAGGGACTAGCGGGGGCCATACGCAGTATTTT	CASSSLGTSGGHTQYF
TRBJ2-7	-	TRBV3-1	TRBD2	TGTGCCACCTGCCTGCTTAGCGGGAAGGTCCACGAGCAGTACTTC	CATCLLSGKVHEQYF
TRBJ2-3	-	TRBV5-1	-	TGCGCCAGCAGCTTGGTAGGAGTACCCACAGATACGCAGTATTTT	CASSLVGVPTDTQYF
TRBJ2-1	-	TRBV6-5	TRBD1	TGTGCCACCTGGGACAGGGAAAATGAGCAGTTCTTC	CATWDRENEQFF
TRBJ2-7	-	TRBV24-1	TRBD1	TGTGCCACCAGTGACAAGGGACAGGGGAGGAACGAGCAGTACTTC	CATSDKGQGRNEQYF
TRBJ2-7	-	TRBV5-1	TRBD2	TGCGCCAGCAGCTTGGCCCTTCAGACTAGCGGGAGTTACGAGCAGTACTTC	CASSLALQTSGSYEQYF
TRBJ1-6	-	TRBV6-1	-	TGTGCCAGCAGTCGGGCCTCCCACGGCACCCTCCACTTT	CASSRASHGTLHF
TRBJ2-7	few	TRBV5-1	-	TGCGCCAGCAGCTTGGGGGGGGCCAGCGGGGAGCAGTACTTC	CASSLGGASGEQYF
TRBJ1-1	-	TRBV7-9	TRBD1	TGTGCCAGCAGCTTTGGGACAGAGGAAGCTTTCTTT	CASSFGTEEAFF
TRBJ2-5	few	TRBV2	-	TGTGCCAGCAGTGAAGGACGGCAAGGGCGGGAGACCCAGTACTTC	CASSEGRQGRETQYF